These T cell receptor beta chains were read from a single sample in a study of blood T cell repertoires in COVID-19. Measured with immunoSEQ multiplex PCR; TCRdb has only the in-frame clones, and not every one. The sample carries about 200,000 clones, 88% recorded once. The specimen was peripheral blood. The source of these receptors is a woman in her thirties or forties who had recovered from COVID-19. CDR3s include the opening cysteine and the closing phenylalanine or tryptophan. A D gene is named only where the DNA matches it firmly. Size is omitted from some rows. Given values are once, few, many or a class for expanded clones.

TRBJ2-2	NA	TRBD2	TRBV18	TGTGCCAGCTCACCTCGACTAGCGGGATCGAACACCGGGGAGCTGTTTTTT	CASSPRLAGSNTGELFF
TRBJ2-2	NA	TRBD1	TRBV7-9	TGTGCCAGCAGCACAGGGGGCGGCGGGGAGCTGTTTTTT	CASSTGGGGELFF
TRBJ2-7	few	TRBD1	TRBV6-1	TGTGCCAGCAGTGAAGGGACAGGACTGACCTACGAGCAGTACTTC	CASSEGTGLTYEQYF
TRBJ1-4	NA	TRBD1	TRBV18	TGTGCCAGCTCTCAAACAGGGGGAGCTGAAAAACTGTTTTTT	CASSQTGGAEKLFF
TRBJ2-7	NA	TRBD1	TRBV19	TGTGCCAGTAAGGAGGATCACGGGACAGGGGGCTCGATATACGAGCAGTACTTC	CASKEDHGTGGSIYEQYF
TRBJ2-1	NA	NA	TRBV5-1	TGCGCCAGCAGCCCTCCAACTAGTAGCCCGACCCCATTCTTC	CASSPPTSSPTPFF
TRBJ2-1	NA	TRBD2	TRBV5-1	TGCGCCAGCAGCCCGGGACTAGCGGGAAATGAGCAGTTCTTC	CASSPGLAGNEQFF
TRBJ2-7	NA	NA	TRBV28	TGTGCCAGCAGTTTTAGGTTGACTGAAGCCTACGAGCAGTACTTC	CASSFRLTEAYEQYF
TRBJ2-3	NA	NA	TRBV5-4	TGTGCCAGCAGCTTGCGGCTATCCTCGGGAGATACGCAGTATTTT	CASSLRLSSGDTQYF
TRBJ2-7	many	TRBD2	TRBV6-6	TGTGCCAGCAGAGGGACTATCTCCTACGAGCAGTACTTC	CASRGTISYEQYF
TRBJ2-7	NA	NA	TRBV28	TGTGCCAGCAGTCCGGAGGGCCGGTCCCCCTACGAGCAGTACTTC	CASSPEGRSPYEQYF
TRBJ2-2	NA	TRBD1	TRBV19	TGTGCCAGTAGTCGACAGGGGTGGGAGCTGTTTTTT	CASSRQGWELFF
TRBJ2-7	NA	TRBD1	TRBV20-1	TGCAGTGCGAGTAGACAGGGGGACACCGAGCAGTACTTC	CSASRQGDTEQYF
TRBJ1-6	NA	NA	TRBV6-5	TGTGCCAGCAGTTACTTCCCCGACGGACTACTCCACTTT	CASSYFPDGLLHF
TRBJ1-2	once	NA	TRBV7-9	TGTGCCAGCAGCGACACGATCCGGGAGTTGGGGTATGGCTACACCTTC	CASSDTIRELGYGYTF
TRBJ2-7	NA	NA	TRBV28	TGTGCCAGCAGCGACCCCAGGGTTGAGCAGTACTTC	CASSDPRVEQYF
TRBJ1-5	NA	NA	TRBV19	TGTGCCAGTAGTATAGGTAGATGGCAGGGTGGCAATCAGCCCCAGCATTTT	CASSIGRWQGGNQPQHF
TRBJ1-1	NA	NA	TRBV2	TGTGCCAGCATCAGGGAGGCCCAAGCTTTCTTT	CASIREAQAFF
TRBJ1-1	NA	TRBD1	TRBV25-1	TGTGCCAGCAGTGTTCCCGGGACAGGGGGCACTGAAGCTTTCTTT	CASSVPGTGGTEAFF
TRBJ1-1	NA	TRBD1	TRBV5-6	TGTGCCAGCAGCCGGGACAGGACTTACACTGAAGCTTTCTTT	CASSRDRTYTEAFF
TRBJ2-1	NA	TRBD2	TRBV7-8	TGTGCCAGCAGCATCCCTCTAGCGGGAGTATACAATGAGCAGTTCTTC	CASSIPLAGVYNEQFF
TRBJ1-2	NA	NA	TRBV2	TGTGCCAGCAGTGAAGGGGGCAGGAACAACTATGGCTACACCTTC	CASSEGGRNNYGYTF
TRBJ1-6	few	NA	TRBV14	TGTGCCAGCAGCCAATATCGGGGTTCACCCCTCCACTTT	CASSQYRGSPLHF
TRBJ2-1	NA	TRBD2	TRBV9	TGTGCCAGCAGCGTAGCTAGCGGGAGGGGGTATGAGCAGTTCTTC	CASSVASGRGYEQFF
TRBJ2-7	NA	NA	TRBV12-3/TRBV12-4	TGTGCCAGCAAATCTAGCTCCTACGAGCAGTACTTC	CASKSSSYEQYF
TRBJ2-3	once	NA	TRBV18	TGTGCCAGCTCACCGCCGGGGGAGGCAGATACGCAGTATTTT	CASSPPGEADTQYF
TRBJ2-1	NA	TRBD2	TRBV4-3	TGCGCCAGCAGCCAGGGACTAGCGGGACTTGAGCAGTTCTTC	CASSQGLAGLEQFF
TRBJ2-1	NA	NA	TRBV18	TGTGCCAGCTCAACGGGAAATGAGCAGTTCTTC	CASSTGNEQFF
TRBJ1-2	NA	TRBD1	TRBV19	TGTGCCAGTAATAGGGACAGGGGCGACTATGGCTACACCTTC	CASNRDRGDYGYTF
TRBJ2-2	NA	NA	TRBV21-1	TGTGCCAGCAGCAAAAAAAACCCTAGCGGGAGGTTTCCCGGGGAGCTGTTTTTT	CASSKKNPSGRFPGELFF
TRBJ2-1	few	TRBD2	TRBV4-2	TGTGCCAGCAGCCAAGCGGGGGGGCGGAGACATGGAGAACGCTCCTACAATGAGCAGTTCTTC	CASSQAGGRRHGERSYNEQFF
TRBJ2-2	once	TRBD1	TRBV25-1	TGTGCCAGCAGTCCGACAGGGGCCATGAACACCGGGGAGCTGTTTTTT	CASSPTGAMNTGELFF
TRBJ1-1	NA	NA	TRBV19	TGTGCCAGTTTTACGGGCACTGAAGCTTTCTTT	CASFTGTEAFF
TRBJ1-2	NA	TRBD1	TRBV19	TGTGCCAGTAGTGCGACAGGGGCCCGGAAAGTATATGGCTACACCTTC	CASSATGARKVYGYTF
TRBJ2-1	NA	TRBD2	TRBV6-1	TGTGCCAGCAGTGACTGGACTAGCGGGAAAGGGGGTGAGCAGTTCTTC	CASSDWTSGKGGEQFF
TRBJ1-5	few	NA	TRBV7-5	TGTGCCAGAAGCCCACGGCCGGGGAAAAATAGCAATCAGCCCCAGCATTTT	CARSPRPGKNSNQPQHF
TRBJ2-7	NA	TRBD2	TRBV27	TGTGCCAGCAGTTTAAGGGTTAGCGGGAGGGCCTGGGAGCAGTACTTC	CASSLRVSGRAWEQYF
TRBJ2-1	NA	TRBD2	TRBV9	TGTGCCAGCAGCGTTCTAGCGGGAACCTCCTACAATGAGCAGTTCTTC	CASSVLAGTSYNEQFF
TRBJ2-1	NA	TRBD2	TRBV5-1	TGCGCCAGCAGCTTGGGCCGACTAGCGGGAAGATACAATGAGCAGTTCTTC	CASSLGRLAGRYNEQFF